The next 21 T cell receptor beta chains were all read from a single sample in a study of blood T cell repertoires in COVID-19. Measured with immunoSEQ multiplex PCR; TCRdb has only the in-frame clones, and not every one. The sample has more than 250,000 clones, around 88% seen once. Sequencing used PBMCs or T cells enriched from blood (not recorded which). These receptors were obtained from a woman between 40 and 50 years old with acute COVID-19.

The rearrangement uses TRBV27 and TRBJ1-1; D perhaps matches TRBD1 (5 bases). Germline V gene sequence: CDR1 MNHEY, CDR2 SMNVEV (reference sequence). CDR3 length: 13 residues. V lost 6 bases to trimming and J lost 5 bases, with 13 bases between them. The DNA for the CDR3 is TGTGCCAGCAGCGAGACCGGGGGAACTGAAGCTTTCTTT. Protein product: CASSETGGTEAFF.

The chain uses TRBV5-1 and TRBJ2-4; 8 bases line up with TRBD1. V dropped 3 bases and J dropped 8; count of bases not matched to a gene: 13. This CDR3 has 16 amino acids. The germline V gene has CDR1 SGHRS and CDR2 YFSETQ. The chain's CDR3 is CASSSLQGAVGDIQYF. In DNA, the CDR3 is TGCGCCAGCAGCTCGCTCCAGGGGGCGGTTGGGGACATTCAGTACTTC. Using reference TRBV5-1 and TRBJ2-4 for the parts outside the CDR3, the full variable domain is KAGVTQTPRYLIKTRGQQVTLSCSPISGHRSVSWYQQTPGQGLQFLFEYFSETQRNKGNFPGRFSGRQFSNSRSEMNVSTLELGDSALYLCASSSLQGAVGDIQYFGAGTRLSVL.

This chain links TRBV10-3 with TRBJ1-2; 7 bases align to TRBD1. The CDR3 has 13 residues. Germline V lookup: CDR1 ENHRY, CDR2 SYGVKD. The J segment lost 5 bases and the V segment lost 7 bases, leaving 7 bases of the junction unmatched. The CDR3 DNA follows: TGTGCCATCACCACACAGGGGAAGTATGGCTACACCTTC. As protein: CAITTQGKYGYTF.

CDR3 nucleotides: TGTGCCAGCAGCAGGGACAGCTTGAACACTGAAGCTTTCTTT. The encoded protein is CASSRDSLNTEAFF. The J gene is TRBJ1-1, the V gene TRBV7-3; TRBD1 matches at 7 bases. V was clipped by 5 bases and J by 0 bases; unmatched bases: 3. Germline CDR1 SGHTA, CDR2 FQGTGA. This CDR3 is built from 14 residues.

The genes are TRBV7-2 and TRBJ1-5, with a weak D call TRBD1 (6 bases). The CDR3 has 16 residues. CDR1 SGHTA and CDR2 FQGNSA come from the germline V gene. V lost 1 base and J 0 bases, leaving 10 bases between the germline ends. Here the CDR3 DNA reads TGTGCCAGCAGCTTAGAAGGGACATATAGCAATCAGCCCCAGCATTTT. Protein: CASSLEGTYSNQPQHF.

This clone turned up a few times. The chain recombines TRBV21-1 with TRBJ2-2; the table's D call TRBD2 went unverified against the DNA. TRBV21-1 is a pseudogene locus. The CDR3 is 16 residues long. In DNA, the CDR3 is TGTGCCAGCAGCGAAACGAGGCCCTGTAGGAACGGGGAGCTGTTTTTT. Its translation: CASSETRPCRNGELFF.

The CDR3 reads CASSTRQGAAEAFF. The DNA of the CDR3 is TGTGCCAGTAGTACAAGACAGGGGGCGGCTGAAGCTTTCTTT. The V gene is TRBV19, the J gene TRBJ1-1; 10 nucleotides align to TRBD1. V dropped 4 bases and J dropped 6; count of bases not matched to a gene: 5. Germline CDR1 reads LNHDA; CDR2 reads SQIVND (reference sequence). This CDR3 is built from 14 residues.

The chain has TRBV2 and TRBJ1-1, with 9 bases that match TRBD1. CDR1 and CDR2 from the germline V gene are SNHLY and FYNNEI. The CDR3 runs to 13 residues. With 11 bases clipped from V and 7 bases from J, the junction kept 11 bases outside the gene matches. The CDR3 region has the DNA TGTGCCCGCGACCGGGACAGGGTGGGTGAAGCTTTCTTT. Translation gives CARDRDRVGEAFF.

The chain employs TRBV30 and TRBJ1-6, with D possibly TRBD1 on 5 matching bases. This CDR3 is 18 amino acids long. Germline V lookup: CDR1 GTSNPN, CDR2 SVGIG (reference sequence). V gave up 0 bases and J gave up 0 bases, with 15 bases separating them. For the CDR3, the DNA is TGTGCCTGGAGTGTCGGCGTTGGCGGGGCCTCCTATAATTCACCCCTCCACTTT. Encoded protein: CAWSVGVGGASYNSPLHF.

The V gene is TRBV5-1, the J gene TRBJ1-2; tentative D call: TRBD1 (5 bases). The ends were cut back, 4 bases at V and 6 bases at J, with 16 bases in the middle. Germline CDR1 SGHRS, CDR2 YFSETQ. CDR3 length equals 14 residues. CDR3 sequence reads: CASSDSYAGDGYTF. In DNA form, the CDR3 reads TGCGCCAGCAGCGACAGCTATGCGGGAGATGGCTACACCTTC.

The chain recombines TRBV3-1 (or the pseudogene TRBV3-2) with TRBJ1-1, with D maybe TRBD1 (5 bases). The length of the CDR3 is 13 residues. Trimming removed 2 bases at V and 5 bases at J, with 9 bases between. Germline lookup yields CDR1 LGHDT and CDR2 YNNKEL (reference sequence). CDR3 DNA sequence: TGTGCCAGCAGCCAACAGGGTTCGACTGAAGCTTTCTTT. Residues: CASSQQGSTEAFF.

V and J are TRBV5-8 and TRBJ1-2; 10 bases are shared with TRBD1. Germline V gives CDR1 SGHTS, CDR2 YDEGEE. The junction had 12 bases not matched to a gene; V was cut back by 3 bases and J by 4 bases. The CDR3 has 17 residues. CDR3 nucleotides: TGTGCCAGCAGCTCCGGGACAGGGGTTTTCTTCTCCTATGGCTACACCTTC. It translates to CASSSGTGVFFSYGYTF.

The chain has TRBV5-5 and TRBJ2-7; D ambiguous. Germline V gene sequence: CDR1 SGHKS, CDR2 YYEKEE (reference sequence). The CDR3 totals 16 residues. Trimming took off 1 base at V and 0 bases at J, with 14 bases between the two ends. This chain's CDR3 is CASSLYSGGSSYEQYF. The CDR3 nucleotides read TGTGCCAGCAGCTTGTATTCTGGCGGCTCCTCCTACGAGCAGTACTTC.

The V call is TRBV28, the J call TRBJ1-5; 11 nucleotides line up with TRBD1. Germline lookup yields CDR1 MDHEN and CDR2 SYDVKM. The CDR3 extends over 16 amino acids. The CDR3 DNA sequence: TGTGGTGGGGACAGGGGGATCCGATGGGGCAATCAGCCCCAGCATTTT. Amino acid sequence: CGGDRGIRWGNQPQHF.

The V call is TRBV24-1, the J call TRBJ1-2; weak D call: TRBD1 (5 bases). CDR1 KGHDR and CDR2 SFDVKD come from the germline V gene. Trimming took off 3 bases at V and 2 bases at J, with 15 bases between the two ends. The CDR3 contains 16 residues. CDR3 region: CATSDGGRGENYGYTF. In DNA form, the CDR3 reads TGTGCCACCAGTGATGGAGGACGGGGGGAGAACTATGGCTACACCTTC.

This chain connects TRBV28 to TRBJ1-2, with D possibly matching TRBD1 (6 bases). Trimming cost V 4 bases and J 8 bases, with 14 bases left between them. In germline, CDR1 is MDHEN, CDR2 SYDVKM. The CDR3 loop spans 13 amino acids. DNA of the CDR3: TGTGCCAGCAGTTCCGAACCGGGACAAGGCTACACCTTC. It is translated as CASSSEPGQGYTF.

CDR3 in amino acids: CASSPWTGASGGAGGNTIYF. For the CDR3, the DNA is TGTGCCAGCAGTCCGTGGACAGGGGCCTCCGGGGGCGCTGGTGGAAACACCATATATTTT. The chain joins TRBV28 to TRBJ1-3, with 9 bases aligning to TRBD1. The V gene's germline CDR1 is MDHEN and CDR2 SYDVKM. V lost 5 bases to trimming and J lost 3 bases; unmatched junction nucleotides: 20. The CDR3 contains 20 residues.

The chain couples TRBV4-3 to TRBJ1-6; TRBD1 is a possible D gene (5 bases). Germline V gene data show CDR1 as LGHNA and CDR2 as YSLEER. Trimming left V 2 bases short and J 14 bases short, with 10 bases between. The CDR3 is 12 residues long. CDR3 sequence reads: CASSQWGEALHF. Written as DNA, the CDR3 is TGCGCCAGCAGCCAATGGGGGGAGGCCCTCCACTTT.

The V and J genes are TRBV10-3 and TRBJ1-2, with 7 bases identical to TRBD1. Germline loops: CDR1 ENHRY, CDR2 SYGVKD. With 7 bases clipped from V and 6 bases from J, the junction kept 14 bases outside the gene matches. This CDR3 is 15 amino acids long. The CDR3 bases are TGTGCCATCACCCCAATCGAGGGGGCCTTCGATGGCTACACCTTC. It translates to CAITPIEGAFDGYTF.

This chain joins TRBV7-9 and TRBJ2-3, with 13 bases that match TRBD2. The CDR3 loop spans 16 amino acids. J was trimmed by 2 bases and V by 6 bases; bases with no gene match: 5. In germline, CDR1 is SEHNR, CDR2 FQNEAQ (reference sequence). In DNA form, the CDR3 reads TGTGCCAGCAGAATGGGACTAGCGGGACCCACAGATACGCAGTATTTT. The encoded protein is CASRMGLAGPTDTQYF.

The J gene is TRBJ2-1, the V gene TRBV12-5, with D perhaps TRBD1 (6 bases). Per germline, CDR1 LGHNT and CDR2 FRNRAP. V was pared by 2 bases and J by 9 bases, with 11 bases between. CDR3 length equals 13 residues. CDR3 DNA: TGTGCTAGTGGTTTGTACAGGGTTGGTGAGCAGTTCTTC. Its translation: CASGLYRVGEQFF.